This section outlines one T cell receptor (beta chain) sequence together with its context. Which antigen it targets is not known. No base quality values were provided; no much bigger clone lies one nucleotide off. The sample comes from a study of T cell changes during pregnancy in multiple sclerosis (dated by TCRdb to 2018 to 2020). For the wider study: The study looked at changes in the T cell repertoire across pregnancy in women with multiple sclerosis.

Library creation used the immunoSEQ multiplex PCR assay. The table was pulled from immuneACCESS by TCRdb, which kept in-frame rearrangements only. Such tables lose some clones; where checked, under half of the loss comes from unresolved V genes, and the rest has no known cause. This sample lists 76,000 or so clones; 90% to 95% were detected once. The ten largest account for 0.75% of the sample. The TCR was taken from a female donor in good health, enrolled as a control in a pregnancy study. The sample in question was peripheral blood, obtained in the second trimester of pregnancy.

The nucleotides read TGTGCCAGCAGTGAAAGATCGGCGGGGGGCCAAGAGACCCAGTACTTC. This codes for CASSERSAGGQETQYF. This sequence uses TRBV2 and TRBJ2-5; TRBD2 lines up with 8 middle nucleotides. V trim: 2 bases; J trim: 1 base; unmatched bases: 6. Via the germline V gene, CDR1 is SNHLY and CDR2 FYNNEI. Including cysteine and phenylalanine, the CDR3 has 16 amino acids. The DNA shown is the 48-base CDR3, in frame from base 1.